Shown below are 8 T cell receptor beta chains from a single sample sequenced in a study of cytomegalovirus exposure and HLA in healthy donors. PCR primers comprised 60 Vbeta and 13 Jbeta primers. Here immunoSEQ multiplex PCR was the method, and the copy in TCRdb shows in-frame clones only, minus some. The sample lists some 120,000 clones; 75% to 80% were seen once. Sample: PBMCs. The receptor set was obtained from a middle-aged man in good health and CMV-seronegative.

This clone was observed once. This rearrangement joins TRBV7-9 to TRBJ1-2, with 7 positions matching TRBD1. This CDR3 region has 12 residues. V lost 5 bases, J lost 7 bases, and 4 bases stayed unmatched. Germline V gene sequence: CDR1 SEHNR, CDR2 FQNEAQ (reference sequence). The CDR3 protein is CASSNRGGGYTF. The CDR3 nucleotides are TGTGCCAGCAGCAACAGGGGAGGTGGCTACACCTTC.

CDR3 nucleotides: TGTGCCATCAGGCCCTCGGCCTCGACTAGCGGGGGGTTTTTCACAGATACGCAGTATTTT. This gives the protein CAIRPSASTSGGFFTDTQYF. The chain carries TRBV10-3 and TRBJ2-3; 13 positions agree with TRBD2. V gave up 6 bases and J gave up 2 bases; unmatched junction bases: 17. Germline lookup yields CDR1 ENHRY and CDR2 SYGVKD. The CDR3 covers 20 residues.

The rearrangement links TRBV9 to TRBJ2-3, with a weak D call TRBD1 (5 bases). The CDR3 is made up of 15 amino acids. Germline V gene sequence: CDR1 SGDLS, CDR2 YYNGEE. The V gene lost 4 bases and the J gene lost 0 bases, with 12 bases spanning the gap. CDR3 nucleotides: TGTGCCAGCAGCTTCTCTGGGGCTAGCACAGATACGCAGTATTTT. Translating gives CASSFSGASTDTQYF.

The chain links TRBV19 to TRBJ1-2, with D tentatively TRBD1 (5 bases). CDR1 is LNHDA and CDR2 is SQIVND in the germline V gene (reference sequence). The CDR3 covers 10 residues. V shed 8 bases and J shed 5 bases, with 6 bases lying between them. DNA for the CDR3: TGTGCCAGTGGGGCGTATGGCTACACCTTC. It codes for CASGAYGYTF.

V usage is TRBV5-6 and J usage is TRBJ2-3; D is unresolved. The CDR3 is 17 residues long. V was cut by 5 bases and J by 2 bases, with 21 bases left in between. Germline CDR1 and CDR2: SGHDT and YYEEEE. The CDR3 DNA is TGTGCCAGCAGAACGATTACATCAACCGACTTCACAGATACGCAGTATTTT. Amino acids: CASRTITSTDFTDTQYF.

The chain links TRBV2 to TRBJ2-7, with 10 bases matching TRBD1. The V gene's germline CDR1 is SNHLY and CDR2 FYNNEI. V was pared by 5 bases and J by 5 bases, with 9 bases of the junction left unmatched. The CDR3 is made up of 15 amino acids. CDR3 sequence: CASSRDRGGLHEQYF. The CDR3 DNA is TGTGCCAGCAGTAGGGACAGGGGAGGTCTCCACGAGCAGTACTTC.

The chain uses TRBV7-2 and TRBJ2-4; 8 bases align to TRBD1. Germline CDR1 and CDR2: SGHTA and FQGNSA. The CDR3 loop spans 13 amino acids. With 5 bases clipped from V and 7 bases from J, the junction kept 4 bases outside the gene matches. CDR3 residues: CASSRQGFNIQYF. The CDR3 DNA reads TGTGCCAGCAGCCGACAGGGGTTTAACATTCAGTACTTC.

A single count supports this clone. The chain combines TRBV11-2 with TRBJ2-5, with 9 bases matching TRBD2. The CDR3 is made up of 16 amino acids. The germline CDR1 and CDR2 sequences are SGHAT and FQNNGV. V was clipped by 5 bases and J by 3 bases; unmatched bases: 10. This CDR3 reads CASSQGSSGGKETQYF. CDR3 bases: TGTGCCAGCAGCCAAGGGTCGAGCGGGGGGAAAGAGACCCAGTACTTC.